A single sample is the source of the 24 T cell receptor beta chains below, sequenced in a study of T cells after yellow fever vaccination. TCRdb used MiXCR to reprocess the 5' RACE reads, holding one entry per CDR3 protein. The top ten clones hold roughly a sixth of a sample with 400,000 to 450,000 distinct CDR3 sequences, 18% of them seen once. The sequencing here drew on PBMCs, taken before the yellow fever booster vaccination. These receptors all stem from a man aged 18 to 30 who received the YFV17D yellow fever vaccine.

This clonotype has more than one count but fewer than ten. The chain employs TRBV7-9 and TRBJ2-5; D possibly corresponds to TRBD2 (6 bases). The CDR3 contains 16 residues. With 5 bases removed from V and 2 bases from J, the gap between germline ends came to 18 bases. Germline lookup yields CDR1 SEHNR and CDR2 FQNEAQ (reference sequence). The CDR3, as DNA: TGTGCCAGCAGCCCGAAACTTACTAGCCGGCAAGAGACCCAGTACTTC. It translates to CASSPKLTSRQETQYF.

The rearrangement joins TRBV7-9 to TRBJ1-1; D not resolved. The CDR3 has 14 amino acids. The V end lost 3 bases, the J end lost 5 bases, and 13 bases lay between the germline ends. Per the germline V gene, CDR1 is SEHNR and CDR2 is FQNEAQ (reference sequence). The CDR3 loop reads CASSFGGIGTEAFF. CDR3 DNA sequence: TGTGCCAGCAGCTTCGGAGGGATCGGTACTGAAGCTTTCTTT. Drawing the rest from reference TRBV7-9 and TRBJ1-1, the complete variable domain is DTGVSQNPRHKITKRGQNVTFRCDPISEHNRLYWYRQTLGQGPEFLTYFQNEAQLEKSRLLSDRFSAERPKGSFSTLEIQRTEQGDSAMYLCASSFGGIGTEAFFGQGTRLTVV.

This clonotype was counted only a few times. The rearrangement links TRBV4-2 to TRBJ1-1, with 7 bases that match TRBD1. Germline-derived CDR1 and CDR2 are LGHNA and YNFKEQ. This CDR3 has 14 amino acids. V was clipped by 6 bases and J by 1 base; unmatched bases: 5. DNA for the CDR3: TGTGCCAGCAGACCCGGACAGGCGAACACTGAAGCTTTCTTT. It encodes CASRPGQANTEAFF.

V gene TRBV7-2 combines with J gene TRBJ2-3; D gene uncertain. In germline, CDR1 is SGHTA, CDR2 FQGNSA. Trimming stripped 5 bases from V and 4 bases from J, with 13 bases between. There are 14 residues in the CDR3. The CDR3, as DNA: TGTGCCAGCAGCCCCAGGCCCGCTTCAGATACGCAGTATTTT. Translating gives CASSPRPASDTQYF.

This clonotype appeared a few times. This chain connects TRBV24-1 to TRBJ2-5; 8 nucleotides agree with TRBD2. The CDR3 runs 15 residues. Losses at the gene ends were 4 bases for V and 4 bases for J; bases not matched to a gene: 7. Per the germline V gene, CDR1 is KGHDR and CDR2 is SFDVKD. CDR3 region: CATSDATGRGETQYF. The DNA of the CDR3 is TGTGCCACCAGTGACGCGACCGGGAGGGGAGAGACCCAGTACTTC.

The chain links TRBV12-3 or TRBV12-4 to TRBJ2-6; D may be TRBD1 or TRBD2 (5 bases each). The CDR3 covers 20 residues. The germline V and J ends were trimmed by 2 bases and 0 bases, with 20 bases remaining between them. CDR3 residues: CASSLSLRGLPLSGANVLTF. In DNA form, the CDR3 reads TGTGCCAGCAGTTTAAGTCTGAGGGGCCTGCCCCTCTCTGGGGCCAACGTCCTGACTTTC.

J is TRBJ2-3 and V is TRBV4-1; D assignment may be TRBD1 or TRBD2 (6 bases each). This CDR3 region has 15 residues. V lost 2 bases and J 5 bases, leaving 14 bases between the germline ends. Germline CDR1 MGHRA, CDR2 YSYEKL. This CDR3 is CASSQLGGDVDTQYF. For the CDR3, the DNA is TGCGCCAGCAGCCAACTCGGGGGCGACGTAGATACGCAGTATTTT.

J is TRBJ1-1 and V is TRBV25-1; D remains unclear. V lost 3 bases, J lost 1 base, and 12 bases lay in between. The CDR3 consists of 15 residues. Looked up from germline, CDR1 is MGHDK and CDR2 is SYGVNS. For the CDR3, the DNA is TGTGCCAGCAGTGACGGGCGTTGGGGGAACACTGAAGCTTTCTTT. Translated, it gives CASSDGRWGNTEAFF. The whole variable domain, remainder taken from reference TRBV25-1 and TRBJ1-1, is EADIYQTPRYLVIGTGKKITLECSQTMGHDKMYWYQQDPGMELHLIHYSYGVNSTEKGDLSSESTVSRIRTEHFPLTLESARPSHTSQYLCASSDGRWGNTEAFFGQGTRLTVV.

This clonotype was seen at least ten times. J is TRBJ2-1 and V is TRBV12-3 or TRBV12-4, with D perhaps matching TRBD2 (5 bases). Trimming removed 6 bases from V and 5 bases from J, with 17 bases in between. CDR3 length equals 15 residues. This chain's CDR3 is CASSPVGDIDNEQFF. The CDR3 DNA follows: TGTGCCAGCAGCCCCGTGGGAGACATAGACAATGAGCAGTTCTTC.

This chain connects TRBV7-9 to TRBJ2-5; D unresolved. The V and J ends lost 3 bases and 4 bases respectively, with 12 bases between them. Germline V gene sequence: CDR1 SEHNR, CDR2 FQNEAQ (reference sequence). The CDR3 covers 14 residues. CDR3 nucleotide sequence: TGTGCCAGCAGCTTCTCGACGGGTACAGAGACCCAGTACTTC. It yields the protein CASSFSTGTETQYF.

There are a few counts of this clonotype. The chain carries TRBV7-9 and TRBJ2-5; TRBD1 matches 8 bases. The CDR3 runs to 14 residues. The germline CDR1 and CDR2 sequences are SEHNR and FQNEAQ (reference sequence). With V trimmed by 5 bases and J by 3 bases, 5 bases remained unmatched. This CDR3 is CASSQVDREETQYF. In DNA form, the CDR3 reads TGTGCCAGCAGCCAAGTGGACAGGGAAGAGACCCAGTACTTC.

The V and J genes are TRBV6-2 or TRBV6-3 and TRBJ1-1, with a weak D call TRBD1 (6 bases). The CDR3 has 14 amino acids. V was trimmed by 7 bases and J by 0 bases, leaving 12 bases between them. The germline V gene encodes CDR1 MNHEY and CDR2 SVGEGT. In DNA, the CDR3 is TGTGCCAGCACCCCGACAGGAGTGAACACTGAAGCTTTCTTT. Its translation: CASTPTGVNTEAFF.

This rearrangement joins TRBV11-2 to TRBJ2-3; 11 positions agree with TRBD1. CDR1 is SGHAT, CDR2 FQNNGV, per germline. The V segment lost 6 bases and the J segment 6 bases; nucleotides outside the gene matches: 8. The CDR3 has 15 amino acids. CDR3 coding DNA: TGTGCCAGCAGTAATGGACAGGGGGCGTTGGATACGCAGTATTTT. It encodes CASSNGQGALDTQYF.

This clonotype was detected only a few times. This chain joins TRBV3-1 and TRBJ1-6, with D unclear. Germline V gene sequence: CDR1 LGHDT, CDR2 YNNKEL (reference sequence). The CDR3 runs to 13 residues. Trimming pared 5 bases from V and 7 bases from J, leaving 9 bases between. CDR3 sequence: CASSNAVNSPLHF. CDR3 nucleotide sequence: TGTGCCAGCAGCAACGCCGTGAATTCACCCCTCCACTTT.

This clonotype was found a few times. V and J are TRBV6-6 and TRBJ1-5, with D uncertain. Germline CDR1 is MNHNY and CDR2 is SVGAGI (reference sequence). The CDR3 length is 17 residues. V shed 0 bases and J shed 1 base, with 13 bases lying between them. CDR3 in amino acids: CASSYSKGIESNQPQHF. The CDR3 nucleotides read TGTGCCAGCAGTTACTCGAAAGGGATAGAAAGCAATCAGCCCCAGCATTTT.

The chain carries TRBV27 and TRBJ1-6, with D tentatively TRBD1 (6 bases). Germline V gene lookup returns CDR1 MNHEY and CDR2 SMNVEV (reference sequence). This CDR3 region has 15 residues. Trimming took 6 bases from V and 7 from J, leaving 16 bases between them. The CDR3 region has the DNA TGTGCCAGCAGCACCGCCGGGACAACGAATTCACCCCTCCACTTT. Translating gives CASSTAGTTNSPLHF.

This chain connects TRBV20-1 to TRBJ2-7; possibly TRBD1 for D (7 bases). V lost 3 bases to trimming and J lost 6 bases, with 18 bases between them. The V gene's germline CDR1 is DFQATT and CDR2 SNEGSKA (reference sequence). The CDR3 has 14 amino acids. The chain's CDR3 is CSASSGTAGGEQYV. The CDR3 DNA reads as TGCAGTGCTAGCAGTGGGACAGCCGGGGGCGAGCAGTACGTC.

This chain uses TRBV12-3 or TRBV12-4 with TRBJ1-1, with TRBD1 as a possible D gene (6 bases). V was clipped by 6 bases and J by 11 bases, with 16 bases between them. This CDR3 is built from 12 residues. The CDR3 is CASSPDRPSAFF. DNA of the CDR3: TGTGCCAGCAGCCCTGACAGGCCGTCGGCTTTCTTT.

The J gene is TRBJ2-7, the V gene TRBV6-5; D is unresolved. Trimming stripped 6 bases from V and 0 bases from J, with 9 bases between. CDR1 MNHEY and CDR2 SVGAGI come from the germline V gene. This CDR3 has 13 residues. The CDR3 DNA is TGTGCCAGCAGGATGAGTAGCTCCTACGAGCAGTACTTC. Encoded protein: CASRMSSSYEQYF.

This clonotype has just a few counts. The chain has TRBV20-1 and TRBJ1-1, with D perhaps matching TRBD1 (6 bases). The germline V gene has CDR1 DFQATT and CDR2 SNEGSKA (reference sequence). V lost 6 bases and J 0 bases, leaving 14 bases between the germline ends. The CDR3 has 14 amino acids. The CDR3 spells CSASRGAVNTEAFF. The CDR3, as DNA: TGCAGTGCGAGCCGGGGGGCCGTGAACACTGAAGCTTTCTTT.

This chain joins TRBV5-1 and TRBJ2-2; D may match TRBD1 or TRBD2 (5 bases each). The V and J ends lost 0 bases and 0 bases respectively, with 9 bases between them. The CDR3 sequence is 16 residues long. Germline CDR1 and CDR2: SGHRS and YFSETQ. The CDR3 DNA reads TGCGCCAGCAGCTTGGTTGGGGACCCGAACACCGGGGAGCTGTTTTTT. Its translation is CASSLVGDPNTGELFF.

The chain links TRBV29-1 to TRBJ2-3, with 7 bases fitting TRBD2. This CDR3 has 16 amino acids. V trimming: 4 bases; J trimming: 2 bases; junction bases outside the gene matches: 12. The germline V gene has CDR1 SQVTM and CDR2 ANQGSEA. The CDR3 bases are TGCAGCGTTGGAACTCCGTGGGGGGGATACACAGATACGCAGTATTTT. This translates into CSVGTPWGGYTDTQYF.

The chain uses TRBV7-3 and TRBJ2-3, with 9 positions matching TRBD2. CDR3 size: 16 residues. Germline CDR1 SGHTA, CDR2 FQGTGA. V lost 4 bases, J lost 8 bases, and 13 bases stayed unmatched. The DNA for the CDR3 is TGTGCCAGCAGCTCGCCCGGGACTAGCAATTCAGTTACGCAGTATTTT. It codes for CASSSPGTSNSVTQYF.

This clonotype has a handful of counts. The chain joins TRBV11-2 to TRBJ2-2; D is undetermined. The CDR3 consists of 13 residues. Germline CDR1 and CDR2: SGHAT and FQNNGV. The V end was cut by 6 bases, the J end by 3 bases, with 8 bases between. The CDR3 DNA sequence: TGTGCCAGCAGAAATGGGTACACCGGGGAGCTGTTTTTT. Amino acid sequence: CASRNGYTGELFF. The full variable domain, rest sourced from reference TRBV11-2 and TRBJ2-2, is EAGVAQSPRYKIIEKRQSVAFWCNPISGHATLYWYQQILGQGPKLLIQFQNNGVVDDSQLPKDRFSAERLKGVDSTLKIQPAKLEDSAVYLCASRNGYTGELFFGEGSRLTVL.